The sequence of this T cell receptor (beta chain) was determined in a study of T cell responses to AZD1222 COVID-19 vaccine. The CDR3 contains 14 residues. The germline V gene has CDR1 KGHDR and CDR2 SFDVKD. The J segment lost 15 bases and the V segment lost 3 bases, leaving 10 bases of the junction unmatched. Measured with immunoSEQ multiplex PCR; TCRdb has only the in-frame clones, and not every one. There are 100,000 to 150,000 clones in the sample; roughly nine tenths occur only once, and more than 4% lies in the top ten. The origin of this receptor is an adult in good health. The rearrangement links TRBV24-1 to TRBJ2-1; 10 bases align to TRBD2. The material was peripheral blood, obtained on day 0 of AZD1222 vaccination. DNA for the CDR3: TGTGCCACCAGTGATGAGGGACTAGCGCGGTTCCTGTTCTTC. Amino acids: CATSDEGLARFLFF.